Listed below are T cell receptor beta chains from one sample, sequenced in a study of T cell changes during pregnancy in multiple sclerosis. Generated by immunoSEQ multiplex PCR, the TCRdb table keeps only in-frame clones and is missing some. The data contain tens of thousands of clones, about 88% of them singletons. Source: CD8+ T cells from peripheral blood mononuclear cells, taken after pregnancy. The receptors here all came from a female donor in good health, enrolled as a control in a pregnancy study. Each CDR3 is given with its conserved first and last residue. The D gene is left open where the match is weak. Not every row has a clone size; where given, it reads once, few, many or a size class.

j_gene: TRBJ2-1; d_gene: TRBD1; abundance: NA; v_gene: TRBV9; len: 15; CDR3aa: CASSPGTGAHNEQFF; CDR3nt: TGTGCCAGCAGCCCCGGGACAGGGGCCCACAATGAGCAGTTCTTC
j_gene: TRBJ1-6; d_gene: NA; abundance: NA; v_gene: TRBV11-1; len: 13; CDR3aa: CASSNAMSSPLHF; CDR3nt: TGTGCCAGCAGTAACGCCATGAGTTCACCCCTCCACTTT
j_gene: TRBJ2-7; d_gene: NA; abundance: NA; v_gene: TRBV5-6; len: 14; CDR3aa: CASSLGDSSYEQYF; CDR3nt: TGTGCCAGCAGCTTGGGAGATAGCTCCTACGAGCAGTACTTC
j_gene: TRBJ2-3; d_gene: NA; abundance: NA; v_gene: TRBV6-6; len: 13; CDR3aa: CASSYLATDTQYF; CDR3nt: TGTGCCAGCAGTTACTTGGCCACAGATACGCAGTATTTT
j_gene: TRBJ1-5; d_gene: NA; abundance: NA; v_gene: TRBV2; len: 16; CDR3aa: CASSDTSGIDNQPQHF; CDR3nt: TGTGCCAGCAGTGATACTAGTGGGATTGACAATCAGCCCCAGCATTTT
j_gene: TRBJ2-1; d_gene: TRBD1; abundance: NA; v_gene: TRBV28; len: 16; CDR3aa: CASTLLGQGYYNEQFF; CDR3nt: TGTGCCAGCACCCTTCTAGGACAGGGATACTACAATGAGCAGTTCTTC
j_gene: TRBJ1-4; d_gene: NA; abundance: NA; v_gene: TRBV5-5; len: 14; CDR3aa: CASSQDRGGEKLFF; CDR3nt: TGTGCCAGCAGCCAGGACAGAGGAGGTGAAAAACTGTTTTTT
j_gene: TRBJ2-1; d_gene: NA; abundance: few; v_gene: TRBV4-3; len: 14; CDR3aa: CASSPQGGDNEQFF; CDR3nt: TGCGCCAGCAGCCCTCAAGGGGGGGACAATGAGCAGTTCTTC
j_gene: TRBJ1-1; d_gene: NA; abundance: NA; v_gene: TRBV5-6; len: 14; CDR3aa: CASSLVAGNTEAFF; CDR3nt: TGTGCCAGCAGCTTGGTTGCCGGGAACACTGAAGCTTTCTTT
j_gene: TRBJ2-3; d_gene: TRBD2; abundance: once; v_gene: TRBV11-2; len: 13; CDR3aa: CASSSPAGGPRYF; CDR3nt: TGTGCCAGCAGCTCACCAGCGGGGGGCCCGCGGTATTTT
j_gene: TRBJ2-7; d_gene: NA; abundance: NA; v_gene: TRBV27; len: 12; CDR3aa: CASSPSGDGQYF; CDR3nt: TGTGCCAGCAGTCCGTCAGGGGACGGGCAGTACTTC
j_gene: TRBJ1-4; d_gene: NA; abundance: NA; v_gene: TRBV9; len: 17; CDR3aa: CASSVGGGGLSNEKLFF; CDR3nt: TGTGCCAGCAGCGTAGGCGGGGGCGGGCTCTCCAATGAAAAACTGTTTTTT
j_gene: TRBJ2-1; d_gene: TRBD2; abundance: NA; v_gene: TRBV4-3; len: 18; CDR3aa: CASSQDLIAGVPYNEQFF; CDR3nt: TGCGCCAGCAGCCAAGACCTTATAGCGGGGGTTCCATACAATGAGCAGTTCTTC
j_gene: TRBJ2-6; d_gene: NA; abundance: NA; v_gene: TRBV6-5; len: 14; CDR3aa: CASSEYSGANVLTF; CDR3nt: TGTGCCAGCAGTGAATACAGTGGGGCCAACGTCCTGACTTTC
j_gene: TRBJ1-2; d_gene: NA; abundance: NA; v_gene: TRBV4-2; len: 12; CDR3aa: CASSQGGVGYTF; CDR3nt: TGTGCCAGCAGCCAAGGAGGCGTTGGCTACACCTTC
j_gene: TRBJ1-5; d_gene: NA; abundance: NA; v_gene: TRBV4-3; len: 15; CDR3aa: CASSPGTGLNQPQHF; CDR3nt: TGCGCCAGCAGCCCCGGCACAGGCTTAAATCAGCCCCAGCATTTT
j_gene: TRBJ2-5; d_gene: TRBD2; abundance: NA; v_gene: TRBV5-4; len: 16; CDR3aa: CASSLGGGKRQETQYF; CDR3nt: TGTGCCAGCAGCTTGGGGGGGGGAAAGAGGCAAGAGACCCAGTACTTC
j_gene: TRBJ2-7; d_gene: TRBD1; abundance: NA; v_gene: TRBV4-3; len: 15; CDR3aa: CASSPFSDRVSEQYF; CDR3nt: TGCGCCAGCAGCCCTTTTTCGGACAGGGTCTCCGAGCAGTACTTC
j_gene: TRBJ2-7; d_gene: NA; abundance: NA; v_gene: TRBV5-1; len: 13; CDR3aa: CASSLDSYYEQYF; CDR3nt: TGCGCCAGCAGCTTGGACAGTTACTACGAGCAGTACTTC
j_gene: TRBJ2-7; d_gene: TRBD2; abundance: NA; v_gene: TRBV6-6; len: 16; CDR3aa: CASSPGGRRVPYEQYF; CDR3nt: TGTGCCAGCAGTCCCGGCGGGAGGAGGGTCCCATACGAGCAGTACTTC
j_gene: TRBJ2-2; d_gene: TRBD1; abundance: NA; v_gene: TRBV19; len: 15; CDR3aa: CASSIGQGAGLVLFF; CDR3nt: TGTGCCAGTAGTATCGGACAGGGGGCGGGATTGGTGCTGTTTTTT
j_gene: TRBJ2-3; d_gene: TRBD2; abundance: NA; v_gene: TRBV15; len: 14; CDR3aa: CATSTSGVADTQYF; CDR3nt: TGTGCCACCAGCACTAGCGGGGTGGCAGATACGCAGTATTTT
j_gene: TRBJ1-6; d_gene: NA; abundance: NA; v_gene: TRBV4-3; len: 15; CDR3aa: CASSQDSGNNSPLHF; CDR3nt: TGCGCCAGCAGCCAAGATTCTGGCAATAATTCACCCCTCCACTTT